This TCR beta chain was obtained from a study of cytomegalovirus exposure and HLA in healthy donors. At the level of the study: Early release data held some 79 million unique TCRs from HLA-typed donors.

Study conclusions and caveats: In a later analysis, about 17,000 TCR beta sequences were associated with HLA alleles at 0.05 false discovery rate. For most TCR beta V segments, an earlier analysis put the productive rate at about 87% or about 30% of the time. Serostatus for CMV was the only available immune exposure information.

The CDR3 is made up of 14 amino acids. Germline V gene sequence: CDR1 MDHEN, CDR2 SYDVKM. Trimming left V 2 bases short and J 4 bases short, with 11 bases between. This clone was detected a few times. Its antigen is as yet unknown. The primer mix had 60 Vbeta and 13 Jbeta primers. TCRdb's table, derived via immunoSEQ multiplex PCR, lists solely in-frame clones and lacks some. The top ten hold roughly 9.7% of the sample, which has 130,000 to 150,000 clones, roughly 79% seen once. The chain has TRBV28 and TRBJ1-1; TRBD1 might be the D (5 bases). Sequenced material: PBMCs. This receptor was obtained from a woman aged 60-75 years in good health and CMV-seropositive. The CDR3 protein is CASSLPGRGTEAFF. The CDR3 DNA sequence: TGTGCCAGCAGTTTACCAGGGAGGGGCACTGAAGCTTTCTTT.